This TCR beta chain was profiled in a study of regulatory T cells in long-lasting Graves disease. General study points: Persistent Graves' patients showed less TCR diversity than newly diagnosed patients showed. Small sample size may have lowered accuracy. Newly diagnosed disease favored TRBV20-1 and TRBJ2-1 over persistent disease.

Arm-PCR of CDR3 regions and iRepertoire HTBI primers were used to build TCR beta libraries. In the study's own analysis: Analysis of the samples identified around 60 TRBV and around 13 TRBJ segments. In TCRdb, the multiplex PCR reads were re-called with MiXCR into one record per CDR3 protein. The V and J calls were not made by the authors but by TCRdb's processing. The sample includes around 500,000 distinct CDR3 sequences, around 21% of them seen just once. The sample's time point: persistent/refractory GD, antithyroid drugs over 5 years with positive TRAb. After RNA was extracted from PBMCs, the TCR library was made from it. This clonotype was detected ten times or more. Its antigen is undetermined. The CDR3 has 15 residues. V lost 6 bases and J lost 3; bases outside the gene matches: 7. Germline V CDR1 and CDR2: MDHEN, SYDVKM.

The chain joins TRBV28 to TRBJ1-1; 10 bases map to TRBD1. The input for sequencing was peripheral blood mononuclear cells (PBMCs), taken when the disease was refractory, from a patient treated with antithyroid drugs. This TCR derives from a female donor with Graves disease. The CDR3 loop is CASRTGGATDTEAFF. The CDR3 nucleotides are TGTGCCAGCAGGACAGGGGGCGCAACGGACACTGAAGCTTTCTTT.